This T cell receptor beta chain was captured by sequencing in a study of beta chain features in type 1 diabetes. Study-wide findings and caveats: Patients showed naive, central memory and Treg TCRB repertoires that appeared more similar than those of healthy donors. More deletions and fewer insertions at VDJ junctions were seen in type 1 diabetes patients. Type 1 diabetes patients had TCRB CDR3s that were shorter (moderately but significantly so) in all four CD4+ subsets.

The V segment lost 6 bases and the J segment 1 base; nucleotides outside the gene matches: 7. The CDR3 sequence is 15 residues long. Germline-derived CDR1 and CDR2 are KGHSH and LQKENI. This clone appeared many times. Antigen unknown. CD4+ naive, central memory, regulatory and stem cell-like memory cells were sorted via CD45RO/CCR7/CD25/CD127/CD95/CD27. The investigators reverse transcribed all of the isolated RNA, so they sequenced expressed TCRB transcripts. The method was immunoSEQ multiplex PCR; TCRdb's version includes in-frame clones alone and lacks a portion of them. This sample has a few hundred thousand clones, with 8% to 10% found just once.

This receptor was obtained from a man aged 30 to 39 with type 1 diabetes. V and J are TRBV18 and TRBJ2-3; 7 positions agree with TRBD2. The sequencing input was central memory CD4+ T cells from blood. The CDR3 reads CASSSSGAGTDTQYF. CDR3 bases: TGTGCCAGCTCTTCAAGCGGGGCCGGCACAGATACGCAGTATTTT. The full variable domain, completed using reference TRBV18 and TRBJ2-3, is NAGVMQNPRHLVRRRGQEARLRCSPMKGHSHVYWYRQLPEEGLKFMVYLQKENIIDESGMPKERFSAEFPKEGPSILRIQQVVRGDSAAYFCASSSSGAGTDTQYFGPGTRLTVL.